The entry below gives a single T cell receptor beta chain sequence along with its context. The antigen is unknown. The entry originates in a study of CD8+CD57+ T cells in acquired aplastic anemia. At the level of the study: Sorted CD4+ and CD8+ cells gave a mean 3.2 ug DNA, range roughly 0.19 to 30 ug.

Findings and limits, study-wide: Around 30 sequences, all CD8+ CDR3, were shared between patients and controls.

By flow cytometry, patients selected for sequencing had shown an expansion of CD8+CD57+ cells. TCR beta VDJ and CDR3 were profiled, and genomic DNA was the template. A single record per CDR3 protein comes from TCRdb applying MiXCR to the reads. The data show around 500,000 distinct CDR3 sequences, roughly 34% seen once. Germline CDR1 is DFQATT and CDR2 is SNEGSKA (reference sequence). Germline trimming cut 7 bases from V and 8 bases from J; bases unmatched to any gene: 9. The length of the CDR3 is 13 residues. The sequencing input was sorted CD4+, CD8+, or CD8+CD57+ T cells (not recorded which) from PBMCs. This TCR came from a human donor with aplastic anemia. The chain links TRBV20-1 to TRBJ2-1, with 9 bases identical to TRBD2. The CDR3 coding sequence is TGCAGTGTCCCGGGACTAGCATCGCATGAGCAGTTCTTC. Translated, it gives CSVPGLASHEQFF.